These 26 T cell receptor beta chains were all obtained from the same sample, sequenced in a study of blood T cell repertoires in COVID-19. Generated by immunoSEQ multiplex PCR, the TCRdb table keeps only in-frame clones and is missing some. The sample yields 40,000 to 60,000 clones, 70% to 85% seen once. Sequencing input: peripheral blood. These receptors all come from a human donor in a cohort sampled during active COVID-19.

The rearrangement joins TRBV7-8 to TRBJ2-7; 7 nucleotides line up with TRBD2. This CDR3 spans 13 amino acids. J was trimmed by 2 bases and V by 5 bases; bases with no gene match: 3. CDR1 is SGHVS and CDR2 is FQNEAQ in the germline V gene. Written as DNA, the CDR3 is TGTGCCAGCAGCCGACTAGCCCCCTACGAGCAGTACTTC. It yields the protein CASSRLAPYEQYF. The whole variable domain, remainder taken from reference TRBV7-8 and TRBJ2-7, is GAGVSQSPRYKVAKRGQDVALRCDPISGHVSLFWYQQALGQGPEFLTYFQNEAQLDKSGLPSDRFFAERPEGSVSTLKIQRTQQEDSAVYLCASSRLAPYEQYFGPGTRLTVT.

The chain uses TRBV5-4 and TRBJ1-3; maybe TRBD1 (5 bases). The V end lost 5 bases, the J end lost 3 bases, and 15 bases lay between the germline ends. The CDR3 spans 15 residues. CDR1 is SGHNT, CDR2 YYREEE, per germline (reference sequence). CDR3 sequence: CASSDGRAGGNTIYF. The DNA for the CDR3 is TGTGCCAGCAGTGACGGCAGGGCAGGTGGAAACACCATATATTTT.

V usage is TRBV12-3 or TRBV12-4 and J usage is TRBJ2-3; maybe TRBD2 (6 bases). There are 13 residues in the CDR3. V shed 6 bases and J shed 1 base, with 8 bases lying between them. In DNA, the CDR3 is TGTGCCAGCAGGTCTAGCGGCACAGATACGCAGTATTTT. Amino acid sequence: CASRSSGTDTQYF.

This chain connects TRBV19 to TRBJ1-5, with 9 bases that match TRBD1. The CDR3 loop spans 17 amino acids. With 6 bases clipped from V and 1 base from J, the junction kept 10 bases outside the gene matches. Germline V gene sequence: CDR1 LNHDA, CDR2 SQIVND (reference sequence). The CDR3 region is CASRASAGTGSNQPQHF. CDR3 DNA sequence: TGTGCCAGTAGAGCCTCCGCCGGGACAGGGAGCAATCAGCCCCAGCATTTT.

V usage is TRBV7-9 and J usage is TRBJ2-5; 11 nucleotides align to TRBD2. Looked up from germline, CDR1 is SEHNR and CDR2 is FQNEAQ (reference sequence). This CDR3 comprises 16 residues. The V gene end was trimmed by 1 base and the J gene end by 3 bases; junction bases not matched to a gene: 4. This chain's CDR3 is CASSLGLAGRKETQYF. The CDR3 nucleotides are TGTGCCAGCAGCTTAGGACTAGCGGGAAGAAAAGAGACCCAGTACTTC.

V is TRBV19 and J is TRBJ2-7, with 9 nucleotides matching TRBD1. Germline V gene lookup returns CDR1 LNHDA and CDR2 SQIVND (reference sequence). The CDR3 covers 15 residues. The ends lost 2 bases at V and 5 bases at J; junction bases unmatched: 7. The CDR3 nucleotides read TGTGCCAGTAGTATACCGGGACAGGGTCGACACGAGCAGTACTTC. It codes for CASSIPGQGRHEQYF.

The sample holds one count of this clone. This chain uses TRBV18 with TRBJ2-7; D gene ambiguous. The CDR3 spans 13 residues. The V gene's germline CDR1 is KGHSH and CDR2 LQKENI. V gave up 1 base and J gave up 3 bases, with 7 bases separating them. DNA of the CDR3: TGTGCCAGCTCACCACTCAGTGACTACGAGCAGTACTTC. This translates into CASSPLSDYEQYF.

In DNA form, the CDR3 reads TGTGCCAGCAGTTGGGCAGGGAACGGTCAGCCCCAGCATTTT. Its protein is CASSWAGNGQPQHF. The chain combines TRBV28 with TRBJ1-5; tentatively, D is TRBD1 (5 bases). Germline loops: CDR1 MDHEN, CDR2 SYDVKM. V shed 4 bases and J shed 6 bases, with 13 bases lying between them. The CDR3 runs to 14 residues.

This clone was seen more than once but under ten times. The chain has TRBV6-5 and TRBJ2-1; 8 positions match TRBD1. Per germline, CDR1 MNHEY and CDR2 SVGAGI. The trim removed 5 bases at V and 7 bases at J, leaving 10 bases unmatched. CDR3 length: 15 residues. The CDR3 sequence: CASSKSGGLVNEQFF. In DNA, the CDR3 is TGTGCCAGCAGTAAATCAGGGGGCTTAGTTAATGAGCAGTTCTTC.

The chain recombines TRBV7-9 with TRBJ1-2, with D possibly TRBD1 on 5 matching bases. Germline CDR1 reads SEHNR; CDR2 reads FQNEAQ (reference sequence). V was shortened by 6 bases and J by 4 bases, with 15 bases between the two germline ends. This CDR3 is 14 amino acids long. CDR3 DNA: TGTGCCAGCAGACTTGACAGTCCAGGCTATGGCTACACCTTC. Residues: CASRLDSPGYGYTF.

CDR3 amino acids: CASSLPITSTDTQYF. As DNA, the CDR3 is TGTGCCAGCAGTTTACCCATAACTAGCACAGATACGCAGTATTTT. The chain links TRBV28 to TRBJ2-3, with D hard to call. Trimming took off 2 bases at V and 0 bases at J, with 9 bases between the two ends. The CDR3 length is 15 residues. CDR1 and CDR2 from the germline V gene are MDHEN and SYDVKM.

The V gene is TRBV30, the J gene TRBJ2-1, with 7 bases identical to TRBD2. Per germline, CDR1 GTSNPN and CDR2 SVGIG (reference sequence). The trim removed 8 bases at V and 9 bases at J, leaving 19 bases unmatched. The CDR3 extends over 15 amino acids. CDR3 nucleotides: TGTGCCCGTTCCGGGGTAGCGGGTGCCTCCTCTGAGCAGTTCTTC. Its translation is CARSGVAGASSEQFF. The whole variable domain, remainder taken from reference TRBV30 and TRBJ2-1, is SQTIHQWPATLVQPVGSPLSLECTVEGTSNPNLYWYRQAAGRGLQLLFYSVGIGQISSEVPQNLSASRPQDRQFILSSKKLLLSDSGFYLCARSGVAGASSEQFFGPGTRLTVL.

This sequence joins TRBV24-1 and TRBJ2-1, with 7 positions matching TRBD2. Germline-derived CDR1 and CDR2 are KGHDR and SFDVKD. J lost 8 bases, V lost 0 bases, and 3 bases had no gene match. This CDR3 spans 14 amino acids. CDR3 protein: CATSDLPGGDEQFF. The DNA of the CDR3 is TGTGCCACCAGTGATTTGCCGGGAGGCGATGAGCAGTTCTTC.

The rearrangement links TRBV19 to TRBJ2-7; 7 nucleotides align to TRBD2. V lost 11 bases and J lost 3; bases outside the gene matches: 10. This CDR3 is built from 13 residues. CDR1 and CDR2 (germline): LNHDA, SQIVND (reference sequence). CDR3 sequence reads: CAGGDLGGYEQYF. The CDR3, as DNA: TGTGCCGGGGGGGACCTCGGAGGCTACGAGCAGTACTTC.

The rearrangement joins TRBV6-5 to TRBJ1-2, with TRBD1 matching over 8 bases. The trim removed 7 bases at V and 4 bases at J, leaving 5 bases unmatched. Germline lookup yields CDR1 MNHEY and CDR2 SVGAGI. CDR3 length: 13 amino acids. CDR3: CASTDRETYGYTF. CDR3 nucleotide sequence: TGTGCCAGCACGGACAGGGAGACCTATGGCTACACCTTC.

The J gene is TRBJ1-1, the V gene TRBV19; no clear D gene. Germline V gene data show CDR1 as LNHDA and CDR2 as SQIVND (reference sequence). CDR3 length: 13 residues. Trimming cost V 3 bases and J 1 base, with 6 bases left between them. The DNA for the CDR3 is TGTGCCAGTAGTATTAATAAGAACACTGAAGCTTTCTTT. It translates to CASSINKNTEAFF.

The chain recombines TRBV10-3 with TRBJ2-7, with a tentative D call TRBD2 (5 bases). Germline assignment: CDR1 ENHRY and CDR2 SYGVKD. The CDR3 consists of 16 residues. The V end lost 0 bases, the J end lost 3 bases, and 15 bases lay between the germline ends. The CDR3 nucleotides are TGTGCCATCAGTGAGTCGGGTGCCGGGAAAGTCTACGAGCAGTACTTC. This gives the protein CAISESGAGKVYEQYF.

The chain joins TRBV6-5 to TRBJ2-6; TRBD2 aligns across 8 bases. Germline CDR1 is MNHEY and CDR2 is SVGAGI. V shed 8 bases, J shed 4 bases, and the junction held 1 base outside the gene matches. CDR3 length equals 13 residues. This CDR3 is CASAGGGANVLTF. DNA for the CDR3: TGTGCCAGCGCGGGGGGAGGGGCCAACGTCCTGACTTTC.

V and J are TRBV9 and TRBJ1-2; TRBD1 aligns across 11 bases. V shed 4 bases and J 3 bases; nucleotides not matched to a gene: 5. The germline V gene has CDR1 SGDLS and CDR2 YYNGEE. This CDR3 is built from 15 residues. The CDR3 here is CASSPGQGAYYGYTF. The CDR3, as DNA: TGTGCCAGCAGCCCCGGACAGGGGGCTTACTATGGCTACACCTTC.

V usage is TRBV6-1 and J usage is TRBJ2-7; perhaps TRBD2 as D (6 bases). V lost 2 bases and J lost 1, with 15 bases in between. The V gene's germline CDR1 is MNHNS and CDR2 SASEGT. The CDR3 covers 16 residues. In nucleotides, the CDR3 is TGTGCCAGCAGTGAATACGGAGGGCAGCCTTCCTACGAGCAGTACTTC. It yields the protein CASSEYGGQPSYEQYF.

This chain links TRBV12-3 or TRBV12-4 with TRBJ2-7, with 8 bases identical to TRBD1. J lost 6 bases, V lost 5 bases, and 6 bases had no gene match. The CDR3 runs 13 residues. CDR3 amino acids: CASSIRTGSEQYF. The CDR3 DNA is TGTGCCAGCAGTATTCGGACAGGGAGCGAGCAGTACTTC.

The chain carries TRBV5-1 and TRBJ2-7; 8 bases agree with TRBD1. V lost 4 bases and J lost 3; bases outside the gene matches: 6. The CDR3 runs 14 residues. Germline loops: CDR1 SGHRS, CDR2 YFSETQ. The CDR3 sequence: CASSPGQGGYEQYF. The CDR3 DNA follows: TGCGCCAGCAGCCCCGGACAGGGTGGCTACGAGCAGTACTTC.

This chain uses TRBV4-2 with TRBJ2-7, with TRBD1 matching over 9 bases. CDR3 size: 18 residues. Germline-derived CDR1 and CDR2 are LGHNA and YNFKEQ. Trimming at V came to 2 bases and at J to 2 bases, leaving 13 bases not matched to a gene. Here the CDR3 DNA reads TGTGCCAGCAGCCAATCCCCTGGGCGGGACAGGGCCGCCTACGAGCAGTACTTC. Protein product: CASSQSPGRDRAAYEQYF.

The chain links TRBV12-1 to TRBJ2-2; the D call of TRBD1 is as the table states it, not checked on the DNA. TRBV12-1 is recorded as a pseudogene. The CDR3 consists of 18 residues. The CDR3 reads CASSSPPRTGVGTGELFF. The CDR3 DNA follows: TGTGCCAGCAGCTCCCCCCCTCGGACAGGGGTAGGTACCGGGGAGCTGTTTTTT.

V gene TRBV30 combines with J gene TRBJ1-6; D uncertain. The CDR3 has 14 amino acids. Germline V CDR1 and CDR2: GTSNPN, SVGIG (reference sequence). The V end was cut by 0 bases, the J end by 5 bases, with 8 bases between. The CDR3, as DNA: TGTGCCTGGAGTGTCGGAGAGAATAATTCACCCCTCCACTTT. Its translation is CAWSVGENNSPLHF.

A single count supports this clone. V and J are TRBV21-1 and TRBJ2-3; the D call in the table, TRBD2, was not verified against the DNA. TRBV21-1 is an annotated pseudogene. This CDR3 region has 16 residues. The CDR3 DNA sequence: TGTGCCAGCAGCAAAGGTAGGACGGGAGTGGGGGATACGCAGTATTTT. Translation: CASSKGRTGVGDTQYF.